The 13 T cell receptor beta chains listed next were all sequenced from one sample in a study of blood T cell repertoires in COVID-19. Here immunoSEQ multiplex PCR was the method, and the copy in TCRdb shows in-frame clones only, minus some. The sample includes some 130,000 clones, 90% of them seen just once. Sequencing was carried out using peripheral blood. The receptors derive from a man in his fifties with active COVID-19.

The chain has TRBV3-1 (or the pseudogene TRBV3-2) and TRBJ2-3; 7 nucleotides align to TRBD2. The CDR3 has 19 residues. The V gene's germline CDR1 is LGHDT and CDR2 YNNKEL (reference sequence). The V segment lost 0 bases and the J segment 2 bases; nucleotides outside the gene matches: 14. CDR3 DNA sequence: TGTGCCAGCAGCCAAGATATCCCGGGGGGTAGCGTCCTCACAGATACGCAGTATTTT. This translates into CASSQDIPGGSVLTDTQYF.

This chain connects TRBV21-1 to TRBJ1-2. TRBV21-1 is deemed a pseudogene. CDR3 length equals 16 residues. DNA of the CDR3: TGTGCCAGCAGCAAAAAGGGCCACGGGGGATTCTATGGCTACACCTTC. Residues: CASSKKGHGGFYGYTF.

V and J are TRBV3-1 (or the pseudogene TRBV3-2) and TRBJ1-2; D is uncertain. V dropped 4 bases and J dropped 2 bases, with 14 bases sitting between them. The CDR3 extends over 15 amino acids. Germline V gives CDR1 LGHDT, CDR2 YNNKEL (reference sequence). The CDR3: CASSPGGVQNYGYTF. In DNA form, the CDR3 reads TGTGCCAGCAGCCCAGGTGGTGTGCAAAACTATGGCTACACCTTC.

This chain connects TRBV5-6 to TRBJ1-3; the match to TRBD1 covers 9 bases. V dropped 4 bases and J dropped 4; count of bases not matched to a gene: 6. The CDR3 length is 15 residues. Germline V CDR1 and CDR2: SGHDT, YYEEEE. CDR3 bases: TGTGCCAGCAGCGCGGACAGGGGACGAGGAAACACCATATATTTT. Amino acid sequence: CASSADRGRGNTIYF.

This clone was counted a single time. The sample holds other DNA sequences that translate to the same CDR3. The J gene is TRBJ1-3, the V gene TRBV9; no clear D. The V end was cut by 3 bases, the J end by 0 bases, with 16 bases between. Germline loops: CDR1 SGDLS, CDR2 YYNGEE. This CDR3 is built from 17 residues. CDR3 residues: CASSETEPRVSGNTIYF. Here the CDR3 DNA reads TGTGCCAGCAGCGAAACCGAGCCCCGGGTCTCTGGAAACACCATATATTTT.

The rearrangement uses TRBV2 and TRBJ1-5; D may be TRBD1 (6 bases). V shed 3 bases and J shed 6 bases, with 24 bases lying between them. Germline lookup yields CDR1 SNHLY and CDR2 FYNNEI. The CDR3 is 18 amino acids. For the CDR3, the DNA is TGTGCCAGCAGTGAGGAGTCAGGGGTTTTTCTATACGCTCAGCCCCAGCATTTT. Translated, it gives CASSEESGVFLYAQPQHF.

V and J are TRBV7-9 and TRBJ2-5, with D maybe TRBD1 (5 bases). The V gene's germline CDR1 is SEHNR and CDR2 FQNEAQ (reference sequence). The CDR3 covers 15 residues. Trimming took off 3 bases at V and 1 base at J, with 12 bases between the two ends. DNA for the CDR3: TGTGCCAGCAGCTTTTTCGCGACAGCCCAAGAGACCCAGTACTTC. Translation gives CASSFFATAQETQYF.

The J gene is TRBJ2-7, the V gene TRBV5-1; TRBD2 agrees at 7 bases. The CDR3 loop spans 14 amino acids. Germline V gives CDR1 SGHRS, CDR2 YFSETQ. V lost 3 bases to trimming and J lost 0 bases; unmatched junction nucleotides: 3. The CDR3 bases are TGCGCCAGCAGCTCTACTAGCGTCTCCTACGAGCAGTACTTC. It is translated as CASSSTSVSYEQYF.

This clone has just one count. The chain couples TRBV7-2 to TRBJ2-1; 9 bases are a match to TRBD2. The CDR3 is 16 residues long. Trimming removed 5 bases from V and 4 bases from J; junction bases left unmatched: 9. Germline assignment: CDR1 SGHTA and CDR2 FQGNSA. This CDR3 is CASSPDGTSLYNEQFF. For the CDR3, the DNA is TGTGCCAGCAGCCCGGACGGGACTAGCTTATACAATGAGCAGTTCTTC.

The J gene is TRBJ1-2, the V gene TRBV6-5; 7 nucleotides agree with TRBD1. This CDR3 contains 14 residues. V trimming: 6 bases; J trimming: 7 bases; junction bases outside the gene matches: 11. Germline V CDR1 and CDR2: MNHEY, SVGAGI. CDR3 sequence: CASRTPGTGAGYTF. CDR3 nucleotide sequence: TGTGCCAGCAGAACGCCGGGAACAGGGGCTGGCTACACCTTC.

The chain uses TRBV18 and TRBJ2-7; D call uncertain. The CDR3 has 13 amino acids. Germline CDR1 reads KGHSH; CDR2 reads LQKENI. Trimming shortened V by 2 bases and J by 3 bases, and 8 bases separated the two germline ends. As DNA, the CDR3 is TGTGCCAGCTCACCATCGAGGAGCTACGAGCAGTACTTC. This translates into CASSPSRSYEQYF.

The genes are TRBV7-8 and TRBJ1-2, with D maybe TRBD1 (6 bases). There are 16 residues in the CDR3. Trimming left V 3 bases short and J 4 bases short, with 18 bases between. Germline CDR1 and CDR2: SGHVS and FQNEAQ. This chain's CDR3 is CASSLGGRLGIYGYTF. The CDR3 DNA sequence: TGTGCCAGCAGCTTGGGGGGGCGCCTTGGGATCTATGGCTACACCTTC.

This chain links TRBV6-6 with TRBJ2-7; 7 bases match TRBD2. The CDR3 runs 15 residues. CDR1 and CDR2 (germline): MNHNY, SVGAGI (reference sequence). After removal of 5 bases from V and 4 bases from J, the junction contained 11 bases not matched to a gene. The CDR3 loop reads CASSPRPTSEYEQYV. The CDR3 nucleotides read TGTGCCAGCAGTCCAAGACCAACTAGCGAGTACGAGCAGTACGTC.